Below, 32 T cell receptor beta chains from the same sample are listed, as sequenced in a study of CD8 T cells in ankylosing spondylitis. Broader study findings: For ankylosing spondylitis blood, a TCR beta motif of several highly homologous variants appeared characteristic.

TCRdb passed the 5' RACE reads through MiXCR, listing each CDR3 protein once. The sample lists approximately 440,000 distinct CDR3 sequences; roughly 17% were seen once. Antigens for these TCRs are unknown. What was sequenced was blood, either unsorted or a sorted T cell fraction (not recorded which). The receptors derive from a male donor with ankylosing spondylitis.

The V and J genes are TRBV5-1 and TRBJ1-6, with D unclear. The CDR3 has 14 residues. The V end lost 0 bases, the J end lost 5 bases, and 6 bases lay between the germline ends. From germline, CDR1 is SGHRS and CDR2 YFSETQ. In DNA form, the CDR3 reads TGCGCCAGCAGCTTGGAGGGTGATAATTCACCCCTCCACTTT. Its protein product is CASSLEGDNSPLHF.

This chain links TRBV6-2 or TRBV6-3 with TRBJ1-5; D is possibly TRBD1 (6 bases). From germline, CDR1 is MNHEY and CDR2 SVGEGT. V was cut by 5 bases and J by 6 bases, with 14 bases left in between. The CDR3 has 14 amino acids. As DNA, the CDR3 is TGTGCCAGCAGTCCCCACAGGGTAGTTCAGCCCCAGCATTTT. Translating it yields CASSPHRVVQPQHF.

This clonotype was observed a handful of times. The J gene is TRBJ1-1, the V gene TRBV18; D possibly corresponds to TRBD1 (6 bases). The CDR3 has 15 amino acids. V lost 0 bases and J lost 11, with 19 bases in between. The germline CDR1 and CDR2 sequences are KGHSH and LQKENI. Written as DNA, the CDR3 is TGTGCCAGCTCACCACCCCCCCTGGGGGGCCGAGATGCTTTCTTT. Residues: CASSPPPLGGRDAFF.

This clonotype was found many times. The rearrangement joins TRBV12-3 or TRBV12-4 to TRBJ2-3, with TRBD1 as a possible D gene (6 bases). V was shortened by 3 bases and J by 1 base, with 11 bases between the two germline ends. The CDR3 is made up of 15 amino acids. This CDR3 is CASSFPGQGTDTQYF. CDR3 coding DNA: TGTGCCAGCAGTTTTCCGGGACAAGGCACAGATACGCAGTATTTT.

This clonotype was detected many times. The chain uses TRBV7-2 and TRBJ1-1; no clear D. The germline CDR1 and CDR2 sequences are SGHTA and FQGNSA. The CDR3 has 15 amino acids. V lost 5 bases and J 1 base, leaving 14 bases between the germline ends. The chain's CDR3 is CASSLSPEPNTEAFF. CDR3 sequence (DNA): TGTGCCAGCAGCCTGTCCCCGGAGCCGAACACTGAAGCTTTCTTT.

J is TRBJ1-4 and V is TRBV2; D is unresolved. Between the trimmed V and J ends, which lost 0 bases and 8 bases, there was a span of 16 bases. The germline V gene has CDR1 SNHLY and CDR2 FYNNEI. This CDR3 comprises 16 residues. This CDR3 reads CASSEALPRLGEKLFF. The CDR3 DNA sequence: TGTGCCAGCAGTGAAGCGCTTCCTCGCCTTGGGGAAAAACTGTTTTTT.

The chain has TRBV7-8 and TRBJ2-4; TRBD1 matches 7 bases. This CDR3 contains 13 residues. Germline V gene sequence: CDR1 SGHVS, CDR2 FQNEAQ. V dropped 11 bases and J dropped 0; count of bases not matched to a gene: 4. The CDR3 bases are TGTGCCTACACAGGGGAAGCCAAAAACATTCAGTACTTC. Its protein is CAYTGEAKNIQYF.

The chain has TRBV5-1 and TRBJ2-1; D may be TRBD2 (6 bases). V was shortened by 0 bases and J by 8 bases, with 12 bases between the two germline ends. Germline loops: CDR1 SGHRS, CDR2 YFSETQ. The CDR3 spans 14 residues. CDR3 in DNA: TGCGCCAGCAGCTTGGTTCGGGGGAGCTATGAGCAGTTCTTC. This codes for CASSLVRGSYEQFF.

In this sample, this clonotype turned up once. This may stem from a read error, because a much larger clone lies one nucleotide away. The conserved final phenylalanine or tryptophan is absent from the CDR3, which likely points to a read error. J is TRBJ1-1 and V is TRBV6-1, with TRBD1 identical over 7 bases. V shed 5 bases, J shed 4 bases, and the junction held 7 bases outside the gene matches. This CDR3 is built from 14 residues. The germline V gene has CDR1 MNHNS and CDR2 SASEGT. The CDR3 region has the DNA TGTGCCAGCAGTCGGGAGGGGGCGCGCACTGAAGCTTTCTCT. Its translation: CASSREGARTEAFS.

This clonotype has more than one count but fewer than ten. This rearrangement joins TRBV27 to TRBJ2-1, with 9 positions matching TRBD2. V shed 3 bases, J shed 8 bases, and the junction held 14 bases outside the gene matches. The CDR3 is made up of 17 amino acids. The germline V gene has CDR1 MNHEY and CDR2 SMNVEV (reference sequence). CDR3 residues: CASSFWPAGGALDEQFF. CDR3 coding DNA: TGTGCCAGCAGTTTTTGGCCAGCGGGAGGCGCTTTGGATGAGCAGTTCTTC.

The rearrangement uses TRBV7-9 and TRBJ2-7; TRBD1 matches 8 bases. The CDR3 is 14 residues long. In germline, CDR1 is SEHNR, CDR2 FQNEAQ (reference sequence). Trimming took 5 bases from V and 4 from J; bases not matched to a gene: 7. The CDR3 is CASSPLDRGYEQYF. CDR3 sequence (DNA): TGTGCCAGCAGCCCCCTCGACAGGGGTTACGAGCAGTACTTC.

V and J are TRBV9 and TRBJ2-1; TRBD2 is a possible D gene (5 bases). The CDR3 consists of 16 residues. The germline CDR1 and CDR2 sequences are SGDLS and YYNGEE. V lost 2 bases and J 7 bases, leaving 19 bases between the germline ends. In nucleotides, the CDR3 is TGTGCCAGCAGCGTCTTAAACCCGGGAACTAGAAATGAGCAGTTCTTC. Translating it yields CASSVLNPGTRNEQFF.

This clonotype has a handful of counts. The chain recombines TRBV12-3 or TRBV12-4 with TRBJ2-1; 13 bases match TRBD2. The J segment lost 9 bases and the V segment lost 4 bases, leaving 9 bases of the junction unmatched. This CDR3 has 16 amino acids. The CDR3 spells CASSYGLAGVEGEQFF. CDR3 DNA sequence: TGTGCCAGCAGTTACGGACTAGCGGGGGTTGAGGGTGAGCAGTTCTTC.

This clonotype was observed many times. The chain carries TRBV6-5 and TRBJ2-2; 8 bases map to TRBD1. The CDR3 length is 15 residues. Per germline, CDR1 MNHEY and CDR2 SVGAGI. V lost 2 bases, J lost 1 base, and 0 bases stayed unmatched. The chain's CDR3 is CASSYGTGNTGELFF. The DNA for the CDR3 is TGTGCCAGCAGTTACGGGACAGGGAACACCGGGGAGCTGTTTTTT.

This clonotype was observed at least ten times. The gene calls are TRBV12-3 or TRBV12-4 and TRBJ2-5; 9 nucleotides align to TRBD2. This CDR3 is 15 amino acids long. J was trimmed by 5 bases and V by 3 bases; bases with no gene match: 7. DNA for the CDR3: TGTGCCAGCAGTTTGGTAGCGGGGGAGGGGGAGACCCAGTACTTC. Translating gives CASSLVAGEGETQYF.

This clonotype was counted a few times. The chain couples TRBV4-2 to TRBJ2-1, with 8 bases matching TRBD2. This CDR3 has 14 amino acids. J was trimmed by 2 bases and V by 7 bases; bases with no gene match: 4. Germline V gives CDR1 LGHNA, CDR2 YNFKEQ. The DNA of the CDR3 is TGTGCCAGCAATGCGGGGGGAGCCTACAATGAGCAGTTCTTC. It specifies CASNAGGAYNEQFF.

In this sample, this clonotype turned up many times. The rearrangement links TRBV5-1 to TRBJ2-3; D is undetermined. CDR3 length equals 14 residues. V lost 6 bases and J lost 0, with 11 bases in between. Germline V gives CDR1 SGHRS, CDR2 YFSETQ. In DNA form, the CDR3 reads TGCGCCAGCAAAAGTTTTACTAGCACAGATACGCAGTATTTT. As protein: CASKSFTSTDTQYF.

This chain links TRBV5-1 with TRBJ2-2; no reliable D call. Germline V CDR1 and CDR2: SGHRS, YFSETQ. V lost 0 bases, J lost 1 base, and 7 bases lay in between. The CDR3 runs to 15 residues. CDR3 nucleotide sequence: TGCGCCAGCAGCTTGGCTCAAGTGAACACCGGGGAGCTGTTTTTT. The encoded protein is CASSLAQVNTGELFF.

This clonotype occurred a few times. The rearrangement links TRBV15 to TRBJ1-2; D may be TRBD1 (6 bases). The V end lost 0 bases, the J end lost 4 bases, and 18 bases lay between the germline ends. CDR3 size: 17 residues. From germline, CDR1 is LNHNV and CDR2 YYDKDF (reference sequence). CDR3 amino acids: CATSRDFGGPTTYGYTF. CDR3 in DNA: TGTGCCACCAGCAGAGATTTTGGGGGCCCTACGACCTATGGCTACACCTTC.

The V call is TRBV6-1, the J call TRBJ1-5; 10 nucleotides agree with TRBD1. The CDR3 is 17 residues long. J was trimmed by 7 bases and V by 3 bases; bases with no gene match: 12. Germline-derived CDR1 and CDR2 are MNHNS and SASEGT. Here the CDR3 DNA reads TGTGCCAGCAGTGACGGGACAGGGGTCGCCTCAGTGCAGCCCCAGCATTTT. This encodes CASSDGTGVASVQPQHF.

The rearrangement uses TRBV14 and TRBJ1-3; D uncertain. Germline V gene sequence: CDR1 SGHDN, CDR2 FVKESK. This CDR3 spans 14 amino acids. V lost 5 bases, J lost 0 bases, and 8 bases lay in between. The DNA of the CDR3 is TGTGCCAGCAGCTATACCCCCTCTGGAAACACCATATATTTT. Amino acids: CASSYTPSGNTIYF.

This clonotype was recorded a few times. The V gene is TRBV7-9, the J gene TRBJ2-5; possibly TRBD1 or TRBD2 for D (6 bases each). Germline V gives CDR1 SEHNR, CDR2 FQNEAQ (reference sequence). This CDR3 has 14 amino acids. V lost 5 bases to trimming and J lost 4 bases, with 14 bases between them. The CDR3 DNA reads as TGTGCCAGCAGCAAAACAGGAGGGGGAGAGACCCAGTACTTC. It specifies CASSKTGGGETQYF.

This clonotype has just a few counts. V is TRBV4-2 and J is TRBJ2-7, with D unclear. Germline-derived CDR1 and CDR2 are LGHNA and YNFKEQ. V lost 2 bases to trimming and J lost 7 bases, with 15 bases between them. There are 14 residues in the CDR3. The CDR3 DNA follows: TGTGCCAGCAGCCAAACTGCGGCAACCTGGGAGCAGTACTTC. Translation gives CASSQTAATWEQYF.

This clonotype appeared a few times. The CDR3, as DNA: TGCGCCAGCAGCTTGGCCCCAGGGGCTGGAAACACCATATATTTT. Translation gives CASSLAPGAGNTIYF. The chain employs TRBV5-1 and TRBJ1-3; tentatively, D is TRBD1 (6 bases). The germline V and J ends were trimmed by 0 bases and 2 bases, with 9 bases remaining between them. The CDR3 covers 15 residues. Germline loops: CDR1 SGHRS, CDR2 YFSETQ. Together with reference TRBV5-1 and TRBJ1-3, the CDR3 gives the full variable domain: KAGVTQTPRYLIKTRGQQVTLSCSPISGHRSVSWYQQTPGQGLQFLFEYFSETQRNKGNFPGRFSGRQFSNSRSEMNVSTLELGDSALYLCASSLAPGAGNTIYFGEGSWLTVV.

This clonotype was counted between two and nine times. This chain uses TRBV29-1 with TRBJ2-3; 8 bases agree with TRBD2. The V gene's germline CDR1 is SQVTM and CDR2 ANQGSEA. V was clipped by 4 bases and J by 0 bases; unmatched bases: 6. The CDR3 spans 15 residues. CDR3 sequence reads: CSVVASGRSTDTQYF. The DNA for the CDR3 is TGCAGCGTTGTGGCTAGCGGGCGAAGCACAGATACGCAGTATTTT.

This clonotype has ten or more counts. V is TRBV20-1 and J is TRBJ2-1, with D possibly TRBD1 on 6 matching bases. In germline, CDR1 is DFQATT, CDR2 SNEGSKA (reference sequence). The germline V and J ends were trimmed by 6 bases and 2 bases, with 11 bases remaining between them. This CDR3 region has 13 residues. The DNA of the CDR3 is TGCAGTGCCCGGGACACTACCTACAATGAGCAGTTCTTC. This encodes CSARDTTYNEQFF.

V is TRBV5-1 and J is TRBJ1-1; D is possibly TRBD1 (5 bases). Germline CDR1 and CDR2: SGHRS and YFSETQ. V was shortened by 2 bases and J by 4 bases, with 12 bases between the two germline ends. This CDR3 is 14 amino acids long. CDR3 loop: CASSFGGGSTEAFF. DNA of the CDR3: TGCGCCAGCAGCTTCGGGGGTGGAAGCACTGAAGCTTTCTTT.

V gene TRBV5-1 combines with J gene TRBJ1-2, with 7 nucleotides matching TRBD1. The ends lost 4 bases at V and 5 bases at J; junction bases unmatched: 11. Per germline, CDR1 SGHRS and CDR2 YFSETQ. The CDR3 covers 15 residues. The CDR3 spells CASSTNQGGIYGYTF. In DNA, the CDR3 is TGCGCCAGCAGCACCAACCAGGGGGGCATTTATGGCTACACCTTC.

CDR3: CASSPGLVGADTQYF. Written as DNA, the CDR3 is TGTGCCAGCAGCCCGGGACTAGTGGGGGCAGATACGCAGTATTTT. The chain recombines TRBV5-4 with TRBJ2-3, with TRBD2 matching over 8 bases. The CDR3 contains 15 residues. In germline, CDR1 is SGHNT, CDR2 YYREEE (reference sequence). J lost 4 bases, V lost 4 bases, and 8 bases had no gene match.

This clonotype turned up a few times. The chain joins TRBV7-2 to TRBJ1-5; D call uncertain. Trimming left V 3 bases short and J 2 bases short, with 11 bases between. The CDR3 sequence is 15 residues long. Germline CDR1 is SGHTA and CDR2 is FQGNSA. The CDR3 DNA sequence: TGTGCCAGCAGCTTGAGTGGGCAAGGCAATCAGCCCCAGCATTTT. It codes for CASSLSGQGNQPQHF. Drawing the rest from reference TRBV7-2 and TRBJ1-5, the complete variable domain is GAGVSQSPSNKVTEKGKDVELRCDPISGHTALYWYRQSLGQGLEFLIYFQGNSAPDKSGLPSDRFSAERTGGSVSTLTIQRTQQEDSAVYLCASSLSGQGNQPQHFGDGTRLSIL.

This clonotype was detected many times. The chain recombines TRBV5-1 with TRBJ1-1, with no clear D. V lost 1 base and J lost 4, with 11 bases in between. CDR3 length equals 14 residues. Germline V gives CDR1 SGHRS, CDR2 YFSETQ. The CDR3 nucleotides are TGCGCCAGCAGCTTGTCCTGGGGTGGCACTGAAGCTTTCTTT. Residues: CASSLSWGGTEAFF.

Ten or more counts support this clonotype. This chain connects TRBV4-2 to TRBJ2-7; D is possibly TRBD1 or TRBD2 (5 bases each). The CDR3 runs 15 residues. Germline values: CDR1 LGHNA, CDR2 YNFKEQ. The V and J ends lost 0 bases and 9 bases respectively, with 18 bases between them. The CDR3 bases are TGTGCCAGCAGCCAAGATAAGGGCAGGGAAAGCGGGCAGTACTTC. It specifies CASSQDKGRESGQYF.